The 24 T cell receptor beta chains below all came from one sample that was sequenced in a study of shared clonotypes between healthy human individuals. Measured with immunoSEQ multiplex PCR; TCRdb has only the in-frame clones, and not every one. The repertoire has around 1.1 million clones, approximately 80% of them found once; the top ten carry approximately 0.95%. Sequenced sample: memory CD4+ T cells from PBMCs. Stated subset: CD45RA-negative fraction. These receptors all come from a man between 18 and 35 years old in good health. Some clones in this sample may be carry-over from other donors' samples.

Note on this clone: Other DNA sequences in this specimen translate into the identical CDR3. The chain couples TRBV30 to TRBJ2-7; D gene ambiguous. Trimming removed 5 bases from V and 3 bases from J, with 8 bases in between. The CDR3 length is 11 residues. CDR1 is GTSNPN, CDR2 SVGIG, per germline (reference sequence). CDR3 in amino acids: CAWSLGYEQYF. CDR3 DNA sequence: TGTGCCTGGTCTCTGGGCTACGAGCAGTACTTC.

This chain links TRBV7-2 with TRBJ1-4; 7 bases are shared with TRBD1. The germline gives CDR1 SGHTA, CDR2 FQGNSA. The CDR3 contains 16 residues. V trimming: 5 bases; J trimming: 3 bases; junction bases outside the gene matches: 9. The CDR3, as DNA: TGTGCCAGCAGCCCACAGGGGACCGGGGCTAATGAAAAACTGTTTTTT. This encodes CASSPQGTGANEKLFF.

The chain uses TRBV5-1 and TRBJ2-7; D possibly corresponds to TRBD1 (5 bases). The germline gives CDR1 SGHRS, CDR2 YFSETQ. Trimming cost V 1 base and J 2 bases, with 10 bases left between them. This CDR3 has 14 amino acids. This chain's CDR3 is CASSLQGTPYEQYF. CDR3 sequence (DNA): TGCGCCAGCAGCTTGCAGGGAACCCCCTACGAGCAGTACTTC.

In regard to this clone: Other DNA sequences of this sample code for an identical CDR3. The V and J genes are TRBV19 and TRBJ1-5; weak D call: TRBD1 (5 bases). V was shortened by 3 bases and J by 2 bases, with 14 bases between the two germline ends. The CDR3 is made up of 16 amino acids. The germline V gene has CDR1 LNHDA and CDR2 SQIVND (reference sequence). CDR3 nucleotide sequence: TGTGCCAGTAGTATCCTCGGGGGTGGTGGCAATCAGCCCCAGCATTTT. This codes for CASSILGGGGNQPQHF.

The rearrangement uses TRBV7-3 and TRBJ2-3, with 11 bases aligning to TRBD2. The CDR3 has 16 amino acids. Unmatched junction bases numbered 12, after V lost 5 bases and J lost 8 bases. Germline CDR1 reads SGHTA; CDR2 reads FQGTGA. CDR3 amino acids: CASSPGTSGGWGTQYF. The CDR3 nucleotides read TGTGCCAGCAGCCCTGGGACTAGCGGAGGGTGGGGTACGCAGTATTTT.

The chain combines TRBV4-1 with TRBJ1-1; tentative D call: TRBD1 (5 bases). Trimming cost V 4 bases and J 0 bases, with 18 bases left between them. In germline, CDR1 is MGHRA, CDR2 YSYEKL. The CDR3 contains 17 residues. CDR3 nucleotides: TGCGCCAGCAGCCGCGGGACGGACCCTCTCATGAACACTGAAGCTTTCTTT. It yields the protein CASSRGTDPLMNTEAFF.

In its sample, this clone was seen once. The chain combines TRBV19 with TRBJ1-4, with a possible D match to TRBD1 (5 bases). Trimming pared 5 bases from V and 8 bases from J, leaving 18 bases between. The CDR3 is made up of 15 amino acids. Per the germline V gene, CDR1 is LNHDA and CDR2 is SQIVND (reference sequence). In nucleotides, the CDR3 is TGTGCCAGTAGTCCGGGACCCCAAGTGGAGGAAAAACTGTTTTTT. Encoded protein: CASSPGPQVEEKLFF. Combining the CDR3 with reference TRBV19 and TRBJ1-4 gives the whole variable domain DGGITQSPKYLFRKEGQNVTLSCEQNLNHDAMYWYRQDPGQGLRLIYYSQIVNDFQKGDIAEGYSVSREKKESFPLTVTSAQKNPTAFYLCASSPGPQVEEKLFFGSGTQLSVL.

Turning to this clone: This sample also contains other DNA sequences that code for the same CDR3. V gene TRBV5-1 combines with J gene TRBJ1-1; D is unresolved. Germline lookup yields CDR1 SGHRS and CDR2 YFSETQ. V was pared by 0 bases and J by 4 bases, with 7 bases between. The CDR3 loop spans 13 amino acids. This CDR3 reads CASSLDGFTEAFF. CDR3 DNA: TGCGCCAGCAGCTTGGATGGGTTCACTGAAGCTTTCTTT.

In nucleotides, the CDR3 is TGTGCCAGCTCGGGACAGGGGGCTGGGGCCAACGTCCTGACTTTC. Its protein product is CASSGQGAGANVLTF. V and J are TRBV18 and TRBJ2-6, with TRBD1 matching 11 bases. CDR1 is KGHSH and CDR2 is LQKENI in the germline V gene. The CDR3 sequence is 15 residues long. V shed 6 bases, J shed 2 bases, and the junction held 0 bases outside the gene matches.

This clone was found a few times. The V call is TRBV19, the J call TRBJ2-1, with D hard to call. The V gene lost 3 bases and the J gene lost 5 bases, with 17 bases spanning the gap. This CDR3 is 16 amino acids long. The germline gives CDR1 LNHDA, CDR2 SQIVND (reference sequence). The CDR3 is CASSISGSAINNEQFF. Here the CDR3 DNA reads TGTGCCAGTAGTATTTCAGGCTCGGCAATTAACAATGAGCAGTTCTTC.

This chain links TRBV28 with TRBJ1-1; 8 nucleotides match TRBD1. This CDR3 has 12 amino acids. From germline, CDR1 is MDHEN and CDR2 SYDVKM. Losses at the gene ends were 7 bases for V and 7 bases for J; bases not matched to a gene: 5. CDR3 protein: CASTLTGVEAFF. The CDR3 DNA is TGTGCCAGCACCTTGACAGGGGTTGAAGCTTTCTTT.

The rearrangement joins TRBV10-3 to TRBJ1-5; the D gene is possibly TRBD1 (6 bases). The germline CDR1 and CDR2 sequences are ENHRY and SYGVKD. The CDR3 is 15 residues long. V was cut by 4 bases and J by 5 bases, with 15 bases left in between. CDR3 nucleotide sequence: TGTGCCATCAGTGGGACACAGGGAGGGGATCAGCCCCAGCATTTT. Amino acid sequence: CAISGTQGGDQPQHF.

The CDR3 region has the DNA TGTGCCAGCAGCCATCCGGGACAGGGAAACACTGAAGCTTTCTTT. It encodes CASSHPGQGNTEAFF. The rearrangement links TRBV11-2 to TRBJ1-1, with 9 bases identical to TRBD1. J lost 2 bases, V lost 5 bases, and 6 bases had no gene match. The length of the CDR3 is 15 residues. Germline CDR1 and CDR2: SGHAT and FQNNGV.

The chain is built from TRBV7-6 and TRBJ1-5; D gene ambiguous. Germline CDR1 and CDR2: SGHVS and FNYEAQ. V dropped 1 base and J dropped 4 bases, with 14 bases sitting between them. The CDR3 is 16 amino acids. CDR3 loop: CASSLVTVVRNQPQHF. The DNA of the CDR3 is TGTGCCAGCAGCTTAGTAACGGTTGTTCGGAATCAGCCCCAGCATTTT.

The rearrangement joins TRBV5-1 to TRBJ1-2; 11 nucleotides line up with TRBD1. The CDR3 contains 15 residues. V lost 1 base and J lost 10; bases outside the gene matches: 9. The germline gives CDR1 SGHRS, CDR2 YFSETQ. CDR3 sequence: CASSLMPPGQGDYTF. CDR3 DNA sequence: TGCGCCAGCAGCTTGATGCCTCCGGGACAGGGGGACTACACCTTC.

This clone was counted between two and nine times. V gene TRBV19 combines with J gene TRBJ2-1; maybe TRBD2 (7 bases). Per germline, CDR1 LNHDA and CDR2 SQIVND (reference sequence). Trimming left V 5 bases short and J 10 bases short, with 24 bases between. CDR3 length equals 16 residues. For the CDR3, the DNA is TGTGCCAGTAGTGGAGGGGGGGATATTGCAATGAAGGAGCAGTTCTTC. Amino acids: CASSGGGDIAMKEQFF.

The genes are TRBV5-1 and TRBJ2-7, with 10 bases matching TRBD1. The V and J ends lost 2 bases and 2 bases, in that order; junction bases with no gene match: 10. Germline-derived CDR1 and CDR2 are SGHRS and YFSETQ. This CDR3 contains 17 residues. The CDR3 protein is CASSFSGDRGPTYEQYF. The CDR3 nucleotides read TGCGCCAGCAGCTTTAGCGGGGACAGGGGCCCTACCTACGAGCAGTACTTC.

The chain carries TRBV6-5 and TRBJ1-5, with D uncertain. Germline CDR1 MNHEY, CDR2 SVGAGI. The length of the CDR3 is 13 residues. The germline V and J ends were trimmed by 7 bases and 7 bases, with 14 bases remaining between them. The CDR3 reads CASKISQFQPQHF. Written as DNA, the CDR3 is TGTGCCAGCAAAATCAGCCAATTCCAGCCCCAGCATTTT.

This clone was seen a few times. The CDR3 loop is CASSIDGTPSRQYF. The CDR3 DNA is TGTGCCAGTAGTATCGACGGGACTCCTTCGAGGCAGTACTTC. V usage is TRBV19 and J usage is TRBJ2-7; possibly TRBD2 for D (6 bases). The CDR3 runs to 14 residues. V lost 3 bases and J lost 9, with 18 bases in between. Germline V gene lookup returns CDR1 LNHDA and CDR2 SQIVND (reference sequence).

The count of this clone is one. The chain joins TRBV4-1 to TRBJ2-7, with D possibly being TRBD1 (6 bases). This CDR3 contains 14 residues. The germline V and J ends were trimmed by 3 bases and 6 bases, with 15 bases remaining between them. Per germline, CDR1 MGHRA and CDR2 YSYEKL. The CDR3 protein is CASSHRDTRPEQYF. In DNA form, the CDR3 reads TGCGCCAGCAGCCACCGGGACACAAGACCCGAGCAGTACTTC.

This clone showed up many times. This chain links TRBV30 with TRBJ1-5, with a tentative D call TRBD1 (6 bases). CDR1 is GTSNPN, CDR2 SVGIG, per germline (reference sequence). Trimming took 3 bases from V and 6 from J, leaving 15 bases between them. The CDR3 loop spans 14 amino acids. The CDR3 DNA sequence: TGTGCCTGGAGCGAAGACAGGTCTGGTCAGCCCCAGCATTTT. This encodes CAWSEDRSGQPQHF.

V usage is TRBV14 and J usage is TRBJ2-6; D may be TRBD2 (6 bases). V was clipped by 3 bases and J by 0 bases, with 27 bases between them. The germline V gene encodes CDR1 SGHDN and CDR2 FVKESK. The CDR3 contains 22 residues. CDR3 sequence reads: CASSQRVGGVHKGSSGANVLTF. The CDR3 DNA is TGTGCCAGCAGCCAGAGAGTGGGGGGAGTTCACAAAGGGAGCTCTGGGGCCAACGTCCTGACTTTC.

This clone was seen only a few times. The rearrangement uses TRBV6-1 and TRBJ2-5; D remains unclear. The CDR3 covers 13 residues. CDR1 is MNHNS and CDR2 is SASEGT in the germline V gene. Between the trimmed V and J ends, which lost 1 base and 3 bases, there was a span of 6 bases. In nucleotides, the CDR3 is TGTGCCAGCAGTGAAGTCATGAAAGAGACCCAGTACTTC. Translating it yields CASSEVMKETQYF.

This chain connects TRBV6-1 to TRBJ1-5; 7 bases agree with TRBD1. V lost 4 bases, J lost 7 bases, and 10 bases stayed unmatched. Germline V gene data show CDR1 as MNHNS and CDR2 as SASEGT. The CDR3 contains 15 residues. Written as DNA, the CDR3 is TGTGCCAGCAGTGTAAAACAGGGGTACGGACAGCCCCAGCATTTT. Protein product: CASSVKQGYGQPQHF.